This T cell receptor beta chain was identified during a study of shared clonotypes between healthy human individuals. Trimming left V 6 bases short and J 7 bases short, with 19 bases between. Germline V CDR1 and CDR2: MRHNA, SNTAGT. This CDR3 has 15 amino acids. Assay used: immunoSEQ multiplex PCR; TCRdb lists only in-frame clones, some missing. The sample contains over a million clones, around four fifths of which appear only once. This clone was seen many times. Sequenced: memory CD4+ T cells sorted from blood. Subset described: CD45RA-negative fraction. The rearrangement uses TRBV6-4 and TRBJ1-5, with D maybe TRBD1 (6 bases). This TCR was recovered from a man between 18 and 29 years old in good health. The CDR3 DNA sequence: TGTGCCAGCAGCGAGCAGGGGCGGCAGGGACAGCCCCAGCATTTT. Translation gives CASSEQGRQGQPQHF.